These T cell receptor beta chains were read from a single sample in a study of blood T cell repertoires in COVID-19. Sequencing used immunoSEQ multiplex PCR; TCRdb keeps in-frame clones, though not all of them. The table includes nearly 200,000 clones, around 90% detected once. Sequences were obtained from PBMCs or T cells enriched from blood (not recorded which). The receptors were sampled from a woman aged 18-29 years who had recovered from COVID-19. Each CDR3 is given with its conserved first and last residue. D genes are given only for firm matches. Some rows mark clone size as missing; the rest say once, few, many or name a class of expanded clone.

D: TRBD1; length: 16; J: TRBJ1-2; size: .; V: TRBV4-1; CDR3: CASSQDRDRVGDGYTF; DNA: TGCGCCAGCAGCCAAGATCGTGACAGGGTAGGGGATGGCTACACCTTC
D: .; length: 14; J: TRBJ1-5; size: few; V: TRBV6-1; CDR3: CASSENRGNQPQHF; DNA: TGTGCCAGCAGTGAAAACAGGGGCAATCAGCCCCAGCATTTT
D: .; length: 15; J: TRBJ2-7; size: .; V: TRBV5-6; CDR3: CASSFGRGGFTEQYF; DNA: TGTGCCAGCAGCTTTGGGAGGGGGGGCTTCACCGAGCAGTACTTC
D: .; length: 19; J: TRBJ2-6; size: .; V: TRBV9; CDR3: CASSPSLATKNSGANVLTF; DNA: TGTGCCAGCAGCCCGTCTTTGGCAACCAAGAACTCTGGGGCCAACGTCCTGACTTTC
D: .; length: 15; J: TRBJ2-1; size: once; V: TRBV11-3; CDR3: CASSINRDTYNEQFF; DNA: TGTGCCAGCAGTATAAACAGGGACACCTACAATGAGCAGTTCTTC
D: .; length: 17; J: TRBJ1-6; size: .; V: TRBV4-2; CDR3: CASSQDGGAGVNSPLHF; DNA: TGTGCCAGCAGCCAAGATGGCGGAGCGGGGGTAAATTCACCCCTCCACTTT
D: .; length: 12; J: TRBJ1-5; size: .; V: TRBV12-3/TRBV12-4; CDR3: CASSPLNQPQHF; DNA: TGTGCCAGCAGTCCTCTTAATCAGCCCCAGCATTTT
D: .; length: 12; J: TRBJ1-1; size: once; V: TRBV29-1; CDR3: CSALRGRTEAFF; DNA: TGCAGCGCGCTCAGGGGAAGGACTGAAGCTTTCTTT
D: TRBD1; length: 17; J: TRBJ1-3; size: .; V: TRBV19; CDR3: CASRPTGAFSSGNTIYF; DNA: TGTGCCAGTAGACCGACAGGGGCCTTCAGCTCTGGAAACACCATATATTTT
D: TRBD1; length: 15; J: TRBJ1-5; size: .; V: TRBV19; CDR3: CASVPSGGLTQPQHF; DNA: TGTGCCAGCGTTCCCTCAGGGGGCTTAACTCAGCCCCAGCATTTT
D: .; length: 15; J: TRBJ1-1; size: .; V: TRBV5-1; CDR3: CASSLDRSLNTEAFF; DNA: TGCGCCAGCAGCTTGGACAGGTCCCTCAACACTGAAGCTTTCTTT
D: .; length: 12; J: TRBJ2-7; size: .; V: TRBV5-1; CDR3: CASSPGLYEQYF; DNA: TGCGCCAGCAGCCCCGGACTGTACGAGCAGTACTTC
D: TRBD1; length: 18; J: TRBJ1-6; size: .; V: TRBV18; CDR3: CASSMRGGQSSYNSPLHF; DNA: TGTGCCAGCTCTATGCGGGGGGGACAGAGCTCCTATAATTCACCCCTCCACTTT
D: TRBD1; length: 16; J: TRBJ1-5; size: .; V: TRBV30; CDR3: CARIGSGGYSNQPQHF; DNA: TGTGCCCGAATAGGATCAGGGGGATATAGCAATCAGCCCCAGCATTTT
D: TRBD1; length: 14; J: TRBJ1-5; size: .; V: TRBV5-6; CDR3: CASSGGTDHQPQHF; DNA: TGTGCCAGCAGCGGGGGGACAGACCATCAGCCCCAGCATTTT
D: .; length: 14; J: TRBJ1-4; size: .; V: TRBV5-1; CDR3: CASSLDRADGKLFF; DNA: TGCGCCAGCAGCTTGGACAGGGCGGACGGAAAACTGTTTTTT
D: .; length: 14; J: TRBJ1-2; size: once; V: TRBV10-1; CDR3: CAGWRAISNYGYTF; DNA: TGCGCCGGGTGGAGGGCAATTTCTAACTATGGCTACACCTTC
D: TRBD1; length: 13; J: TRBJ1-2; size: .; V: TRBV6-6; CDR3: CASQGAQGYGYTF; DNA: TGTGCCAGCCAGGGGGCGCAGGGCTATGGCTACACCTTC
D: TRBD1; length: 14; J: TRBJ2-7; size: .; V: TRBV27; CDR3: CASSLSDRGSEQYF; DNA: TGTGCCAGCAGTTTATCGGACAGGGGAAGCGAGCAGTACTTC
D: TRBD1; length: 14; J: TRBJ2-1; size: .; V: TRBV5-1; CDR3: CASSGQGLYNEQFF; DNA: TGCGCCAGTTCGGGACAGGGTCTATACAATGAGCAGTTCTTC
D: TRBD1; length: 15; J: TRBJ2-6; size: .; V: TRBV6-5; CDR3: CASSSQGVGANVLTF; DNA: TGTGCCAGCAGTTCCCAGGGGGTCGGGGCCAACGTCCTGACTTTC
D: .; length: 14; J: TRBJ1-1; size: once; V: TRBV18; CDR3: CASQARGGIGEAFF; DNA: TGTGCCAGCCAAGCTCGGGGGGGAATCGGTGAAGCTTTCTTT
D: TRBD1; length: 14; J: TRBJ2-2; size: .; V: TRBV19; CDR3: CASRTGAITGELFF; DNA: TGTGCCAGTCGGACAGGGGCAATCACCGGGGAGCTGTTTTTT
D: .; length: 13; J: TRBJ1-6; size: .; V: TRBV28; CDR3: CASSIDSNSPLHF; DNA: TGTGCCAGCAGTATAGACTCAAATTCACCCCTCCACTTT
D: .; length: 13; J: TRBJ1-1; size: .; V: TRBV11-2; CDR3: CASSLDRNTEAFF; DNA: TGTGCCAGCAGCTTAGATCGGAACACTGAAGCTTTCTTT
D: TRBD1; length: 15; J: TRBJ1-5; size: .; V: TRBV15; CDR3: CATSRGQGSAQPQHF; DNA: TGTGCCACCAGCAGGGGACAGGGGTCAGCTCAGCCCCAGCATTTT
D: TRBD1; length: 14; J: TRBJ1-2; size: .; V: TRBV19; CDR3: CASKGQGTVNGYTF; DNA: TGTGCCAGCAAAGGACAGGGAACTGTGAATGGCTACACCTTC
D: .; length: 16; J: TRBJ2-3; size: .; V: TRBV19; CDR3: CASRGTHISSTDTQYF; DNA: TGTGCCAGTAGAGGGACTCATATTTCTAGCACAGATACGCAGTATTTT
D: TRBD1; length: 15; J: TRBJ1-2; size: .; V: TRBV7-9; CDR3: CASSLLTGGGYGYTF; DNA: TGTGCCAGCAGCTTACTGACAGGGGGCGGTTATGGCTACACCTTC
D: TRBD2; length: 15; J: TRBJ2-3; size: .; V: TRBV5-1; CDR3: CASSWTSGSTDTQYF; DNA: TGCGCCAGCAGCTGGACTAGCGGAAGCACAGATACGCAGTATTTT
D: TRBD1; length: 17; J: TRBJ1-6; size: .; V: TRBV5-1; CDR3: CASSLGTGVSYNSPLHF; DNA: TGCGCCAGCAGCTTGGGGACAGGGGTCTCCTATAATTCACCCCTCCACTTT
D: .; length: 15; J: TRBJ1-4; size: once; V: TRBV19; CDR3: CASSILKPSNEKLFF; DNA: TGTGCCAGTAGTATACTAAAGCCCTCTAATGAAAAACTGTTTTTT
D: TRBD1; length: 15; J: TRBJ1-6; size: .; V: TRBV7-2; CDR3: CASSSEGANNSPLHF; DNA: TGTGCCAGCAGCTCGGAGGGGGCTAATAATTCACCCCTCCACTTT